The 19 T cell receptor beta chains below come from one sample, sequenced in a study of read filtering for tumor transcriptome and immune sequencing. The library was built from 400 ng RNA with molecular barcoded adaptors for alpha/delta and beta/gamma chains. TCRdb processed the reads anew with MiXCR; each CDR3 protein has one entry. This table holds approximately 40,000 distinct CDR3 sequences, roughly 15% found once. What was sequenced was a population of CD138-negative cells sorted from bone marrow. Source of these receptors: a donor older than 35 with multiple myeloma.

This clonotype came up many times. This chain connects TRBV20-1 to TRBJ2-3; tentative D call: TRBD1 (6 bases). Germline V gene data show CDR1 as DFQATT and CDR2 as SNEGSKA (reference sequence). V was clipped by 6 bases and J by 2 bases, with 9 bases between them. The CDR3 spans 12 residues. CDR3 residues: CSAEGDTDTQYF. As DNA, the CDR3 is TGCAGTGCCGAGGGGGACACAGATACGCAGTATTTT.

This clonotype turned up a few times. This may stem from a read error, because a much larger clone lies one nucleotide away. This rearrangement joins TRBV2 to TRBJ1-1, with 8 bases that match TRBD1. The CDR3 contains 15 residues. Germline V gene data show CDR1 as SNHLY and CDR2 as FYNNEI. The CDR3 region is CASRARTGLNTEVFF. The CDR3 DNA follows: TGTGCCAGCAGAGCAAGGACAGGGCTGAACACTGAAGTTTTCTTT.

Only a few counts were recorded for this clonotype. Since a much larger clone is just one base distant, this may be a read error. The chain is built from TRBV29-1 and TRBJ1-1; no clear D gene. The CDR3 has 12 residues. Deletions cut 3 bases from V and 3 bases from J, with 8 bases between. The germline CDR1 and CDR2 sequences are SQVTM and ANQGSEA. The CDR3 loop reads CSVDLSDTEAFF. DNA of the CDR3: TGCAGCGTTGATTTATCGGACACTGAAGCTTTCTTT.

This clonotype was seen at least ten times. The chain couples TRBV10-3 to TRBJ2-3; D call uncertain. The CDR3 sequence is 16 residues long. Trimming took 2 bases from V and 4 from J, leaving 16 bases between them. Germline values: CDR1 ENHRY, CDR2 SYGVKD. CDR3 DNA: TGTGCCATCAGTGAGCTCACCAATCCCTCGTCAGATACGCAGTATTTT. It specifies CAISELTNPSSDTQYF.

This clonotype was seen more than once but under ten times. The V and J genes are TRBV4-1 and TRBJ2-5; 9 bases line up with TRBD1. Germline CDR1 reads MGHRA; CDR2 reads YSYEKL. CDR3 length: 14 amino acids. V shed 1 base, J shed 5 bases, and the junction held 2 bases outside the gene matches. The CDR3 coding sequence is TGCGCCAGCAGCCAAGGAGGACAGGGGGAGACCCAGTACTTC. Translating it yields CASSQGGQGETQYF.

Notes on this clonotype: A much larger clone lies one base from this, so it may be a read error. This chain connects TRBV5-1 to TRBJ2-3; no clear D. The germline V and J ends were trimmed by 0 bases and 4 bases, with 18 bases remaining between them. Germline-derived CDR1 and CDR2 are SGHRS and YFSETQ. The CDR3 is 17 amino acids. CDR3 region: CASSLAATAGRADTQYF. CDR3 in DNA: TGCGCCAGCAGCTTGGCGGCGACGGCAGGACGCGCAGATACGCAGTATTTT.

V and J are TRBV6-6 and TRBJ1-4, with D uncertain. This CDR3 has 15 amino acids. Trimming cost V 1 base and J 8 bases, with 14 bases left between them. CDR1 and CDR2 from the germline V gene are MNHNY and SVGAGI (reference sequence). The CDR3 is CASSYLPFASEKLFF. For the CDR3, the DNA is TGTGCCAGCAGTTACTTGCCGTTTGCTTCGGAAAAACTGTTTTTT.

J is TRBJ2-1 and V is TRBV5-6; possible D gene TRBD1, 6 bases. Germline V gene sequence: CDR1 SGHDT, CDR2 YYEEEE. The germline V and J ends were trimmed by 4 bases and 0 bases, with 17 bases remaining between them. The CDR3 loop spans 17 amino acids. CDR3 loop: CASSVRTELSSYNEQFF. For the CDR3, the DNA is TGTGCCAGCAGCGTTAGGACAGAGTTAAGCTCCTACAATGAGCAGTTCTTC.

This clonotype was detected ten times or more. This chain connects TRBV25-1 to TRBJ2-3, with 11 bases identical to TRBD1. The CDR3 loop spans 17 amino acids. Germline V CDR1 and CDR2: MGHDK, SYGVNS. Trimming removed 2 bases from V and 5 bases from J; junction bases left unmatched: 9. DNA for the CDR3: TGTGCCAGCAGTGAAACGCCGGGACAGGGGGTTGGAGATACGCAGTATTTT. It specifies CASSETPGQGVGDTQYF. The full variable domain, completed using reference TRBV25-1 and TRBJ2-3, is EADIYQTPRYLVIGTGKKITLECSQTMGHDKMYWYQQDPGMELHLIHYSYGVNSTEKGDLSSESTVSRIRTEHFPLTLESARPSHTSQYLCASSETPGQGVGDTQYFGPGTRLTVL.

This clonotype has ten or more counts. The gene calls are TRBV6-5 and TRBJ2-3, with 13 positions matching TRBD2. J lost 5 bases, V lost 8 bases, and 4 bases had no gene match. CDR3 length: 14 residues. Germline CDR1 reads MNHEY; CDR2 reads SVGAGI. CDR3: CASGLAGELDTQYF. The CDR3 coding sequence is TGTGCCAGCGGACTAGCGGGAGAGTTAGATACGCAGTATTTT.

This clonotype came up many times. The chain employs TRBV7-9 and TRBJ2-2, with 9 positions matching TRBD1. This CDR3 region has 15 residues. Germline V gene data show CDR1 as SEHNR and CDR2 as FQNEAQ (reference sequence). The J segment lost 5 bases and the V segment lost 3 bases, leaving 4 bases of the junction unmatched. The CDR3 region is CASSLGTGRTGELFF. The CDR3 DNA is TGTGCCAGCAGCTTGGGGACAGGGAGAACCGGGGAGCTGTTTTTT.

This clonotype was seen at least ten times. J is TRBJ2-7 and V is TRBV29-1; D possibly corresponds to TRBD2 (6 bases). Trimming took off 5 bases at V and 0 bases at J, with 14 bases between the two ends. Germline loops: CDR1 SQVTM, CDR2 ANQGSEA. The CDR3 contains 14 residues. The CDR3 sequence is CSVYGGQSSYEQYF. The DNA for the CDR3 is TGCAGCGTTTACGGAGGGCAGAGCTCCTACGAGCAGTACTTC.

Comment on this clonotype: The likely explanation is a read error, given a far larger clone one base away. This chain uses TRBV7-2 with TRBJ2-4, with D tentatively TRBD2 (5 bases). This CDR3 region has 16 residues. CDR1 SGHTA and CDR2 FQGNSA come from the germline V gene. The CDR3 here is CASGLGWRSSKNIQYF. The CDR3 bases are TGTGCCAGCGGCTTAGGATGGAGGAGCTCGAAAAACATTCAGTACTTC.

The chain couples TRBV28 to TRBJ2-2; 7 nucleotides align to TRBD2. The CDR3 contains 18 residues. V lost 4 bases, J lost 2 bases, and 13 bases stayed unmatched. Germline V gene data show CDR1 as MDHEN and CDR2 as SYDVKM. The CDR3 DNA reads as TGTGCCAGCAGTTCCCCAGCGGGAACGGGGGGAAACACCGGGGAGCTGTTTTTT. This gives the protein CASSSPAGTGGNTGELFF.

The rearrangement uses TRBV30 and TRBJ2-4; TRBD2 is a possible D gene (6 bases). Germline V gene lookup returns CDR1 GTSNPN and CDR2 SVGIG (reference sequence). V lost 5 bases, J lost 6 bases, and 20 bases lay in between. The CDR3 extends over 15 amino acids. CDR3 nucleotides: TGTGCCTGGGCCGTCGGGGGAGGAAGTGGAAACATTCAGTACTTC. Translated, it gives CAWAVGGGSGNIQYF.

There are many counts of this clonotype. Here the CDR3 DNA reads TGTGCCAGCAGCAGCAGCGAGAGCTCCTACAATGAGCAGTTCTTC. Residues: CASSSSESSYNEQFF. The rearrangement uses TRBV6-2 or TRBV6-3 and TRBJ2-1; D not certain. Germline V lookup: CDR1 MNHEY, CDR2 SVGEGT. V lost 6 bases and J lost 0, with 12 bases in between. CDR3 length: 15 residues.

This clonotype was recorded a few times. J is TRBJ2-3 and V is TRBV23-1; no clear D gene. TRBV23-1 is assigned to the ORF class and has an uncertain function. V was shortened by 0 bases and J by 3 bases, with 22 bases between the two germline ends. CDR3 size: 19 residues. DNA of the CDR3: TGCGCCAGCAGTCAATCGACCCCCGGGCGGATGGATGCAACAGATACGCAGTATTTT. Its translation: CASSQSTPGRMDATDTQYF.

This clonotype was counted a few times. The V gene is TRBV5-1, the J gene TRBJ2-3; D ambiguous. Between the trimmed V and J ends, which lost 4 bases and 4 bases, there was a span of 10 bases. The CDR3 runs 13 residues. CDR1 and CDR2 from the germline V gene are SGHRS and YFSETQ. The CDR3 sequence is CASSSLRADTQYF. For the CDR3, the DNA is TGCGCCAGCAGCAGCCTAAGAGCAGATACGCAGTATTTT.

In this sample, this clonotype turned up many times. V gene TRBV6-1 combines with J gene TRBJ2-3; D perhaps matches TRBD1 (6 bases). CDR3 length: 13 amino acids. Trimming stripped 3 bases from V and 3 bases from J, with 7 bases between. The V gene's germline CDR1 is MNHNS and CDR2 SASEGT. This CDR3 reads CASSEGTTDTQYF. CDR3 DNA: TGTGCCAGCAGTGAGGGGACAACAGATACGCAGTATTTT.